This TCR beta chain was captured by sequencing in a study of somatic mutations in cytotoxic T cells in rheumatoid arthritis. Germline CDR1 is SEHNR and CDR2 is FQNEAQ (reference sequence). V gave up 6 bases and J gave up 4 bases; unmatched junction bases: 13. The CDR3 loop spans 17 amino acids. TCRdb's copy holds only in-frame clones and misses some; the assay was immunoSEQ multiplex PCR. In the table there are under 20,000 clones, 65% to 70% of which are singletons. After CD4+ and CD8+ cells were isolated by positive magnetic bead selection, their purity was checked by flow cytometry. The gene calls are TRBV7-9 and TRBJ2-1; 9 nucleotides align to TRBD2. Sequencing was performed on CD8+ T cells sorted from blood. This clonotype originated in an adult with rheumatoid arthritis. Here the CDR3 reads CASSFPQKSGGYNEQFF. DNA of the CDR3: TGTGCCAGCAGTTTCCCTCAAAAAAGCGGGGGGTACAATGAGCAGTTCTTC.